This TCR beta chain was sequenced during a study of blood T cell repertoires in COVID-19. Germline CDR1 is MDHEN and CDR2 is SYDVKM. The CDR3 totals 15 residues. Trimming removed 3 bases at V and 4 bases at J, with 12 bases between. Clones were sequenced by immunoSEQ multiplex PCR, and TCRdb holds only the in-frame ones, with some missing. The top ten hold about 1.5% of the sample, which has around 270,000 clones, about 83% seen once. V is TRBV28 and J is TRBJ2-2; the D gene is possibly TRBD2 (5 bases). Sequenced input: peripheral blood. The sequence was obtained from a woman aged 40 to 50 who had recovered from COVID-19. The CDR3 sequence: CASSLESAGTGELFF. The CDR3 DNA follows: TGTGCCAGCAGTTTGGAATCGGCGGGCACCGGGGAGCTGTTTTTT.